The clone carrying this TCR beta chain was seen more than once but under ten times. Profiling relied on immunoSEQ multiplex PCR, and the TCRdb table lists in-frame clones only, not all of them. The table shows roughly 25,000 clones, with 74% occurring only once. V lost 4 bases to trimming and J lost 6 bases; unmatched junction nucleotides: 12. Germline CDR1 is SGHRS and CDR2 is YFSETQ. The CDR3 spans 15 residues. This sample stems from a study of STAT5B mutations in CD4+ large granular lymphocyte leukemia. The sequence came from a human donor in good health. The J gene is TRBJ2-7, the V gene TRBV5-1; the match to TRBD2 covers 8 bases. The sequencing sample was made of CD4+ T cells from blood buffy coats. The CDR3: CASSLEGSGSREQYF. CDR3 sequence (DNA): TGCGCCAGCAGCCTGGAGGGGAGCGGGAGTCGCGAGCAGTACTTC.